This is a list of T cell receptor beta chains from one sample in a study of CD8 T cells in Susac syndrome. From the immunoSEQ multiplex PCR reads, TCRdb called clonotypes with MiXCR, one entry per CDR3 protein. The table lists around 190,000 distinct CDR3 sequences, 95% of them singletons, with around 0.1% in the top ten. Material: CD4+ T cells from PBMCs. All receptors come from a human donor in good health. Each CDR3 is given with its conserved first and last residue. Each record gives: clone size, V gene, J gene, D gene, CDR3 DNA, CDR3 protein. D genes are given only for firm matches. Not every row has a clone size; where given, it reads once, few, many or a size class.

clone_size: .; v_call: TRBV7-3; j_call: TRBJ2-1; d_call: TRBD1; cdr3_nt: TGTGCCAGCAGCTTAAAGCTTCAGGGGGTAGATGAGCAGTTCTTC; cdr3_aa: CASSLKLQGVDEQFF
clone_size: .; v_call: TRBV5-1; j_call: TRBJ2-5; d_call: TRBD2; cdr3_nt: TGCGCCAGCCCTACGCGCAAAGTTAGGGGACTAGCGGGAGGCGCAGAGACCCAGTACTTC; cdr3_aa: CASPTRKVRGLAGGAETQYF
clone_size: .; v_call: TRBV7-8; j_call: TRBJ1-1; d_call: .; cdr3_nt: TGTGCCAGCACCCTGACAGAGAACACTGAAGCTTTCTTT; cdr3_aa: CASTLTENTEAFF
clone_size: .; v_call: TRBV30; j_call: TRBJ2-2; d_call: .; cdr3_nt: TGTGCCTGGACCACCTACGGGGACGGGGAGCTGTTTTTT; cdr3_aa: CAWTTYGDGELFF
clone_size: .; v_call: TRBV9; j_call: TRBJ1-1; d_call: TRBD1; cdr3_nt: TGTGCCAGCAGCGGATACAGGGGGCTTGGGGACACTGAAGCTTTCTTT; cdr3_aa: CASSGYRGLGDTEAFF
clone_size: .; v_call: TRBV12-3/TRBV12-4; j_call: TRBJ2-6; d_call: .; cdr3_nt: TGTGCCAGCAGGCCTAACTCTGGGGCCAACGTCCTGACTTTC; cdr3_aa: CASRPNSGANVLTF
clone_size: .; v_call: TRBV29-1; j_call: TRBJ1-1; d_call: .; cdr3_nt: TGCAGCGTTTCCGGGAGGATGAACACTGAAGCTTTCTTT; cdr3_aa: CSVSGRMNTEAFF
clone_size: .; v_call: TRBV29-1; j_call: TRBJ2-1; d_call: TRBD2; cdr3_nt: TGCAGCGTTTGTCGACTAGCGGGAGGGAATGAGCAGTTCTTC; cdr3_aa: CSVCRLAGGNEQFF
clone_size: .; v_call: TRBV6-2/TRBV6-3; j_call: TRBJ1-6; d_call: .; cdr3_nt: TGTGCCAGCAGAGTAATAGGGGAGGACTCACCCCTCCACTTT; cdr3_aa: CASRVIGEDSPLHF
clone_size: .; v_call: TRBV12-3/TRBV12-4; j_call: TRBJ2-1; d_call: .; cdr3_nt: TGTGCCATCTCCGGAGCTCTCCGTCCCATCCTCTTC; cdr3_aa: CAISGALRPILF
clone_size: .; v_call: TRBV30; j_call: TRBJ2-1; d_call: .; cdr3_nt: TGTGCCTGGACCAAGGGAATCGCGCGGTTCTCCTACAATGAGCAGTTCTTC; cdr3_aa: CAWTKGIARFSYNEQFF
clone_size: .; v_call: TRBV20-1; j_call: TRBJ1-5; d_call: .; cdr3_nt: TGCAGTGCTAGTCGGGGAGATCAGCCCCAGCATTTT; cdr3_aa: CSASRGDQPQHF
clone_size: few; v_call: TRBV29-1; j_call: TRBJ1-1; d_call: .; cdr3_nt: TGCAGCGTTGTTAAGAACACTGAAGCTTTCTTT; cdr3_aa: CSVVKNTEAFF
clone_size: once; v_call: TRBV5-1; j_call: TRBJ1-2; d_call: .; cdr3_nt: TGCGCCAGCAGCTTGGCCAGTCCGGGGCTGAGTGGCTACACCTTC; cdr3_aa: CASSLASPGLSGYTF
clone_size: .; v_call: TRBV12-3/TRBV12-4; j_call: TRBJ2-1; d_call: TRBD2; cdr3_nt: TGTGCCAGCAGTTTAGCAGCGGGAGCTTCCAATGAGCAGTTCTTC; cdr3_aa: CASSLAAGASNEQFF
clone_size: .; v_call: TRBV6-2/TRBV6-3; j_call: TRBJ2-4; d_call: TRBD1; cdr3_nt: TGTGCCAGCAGTTACGGGGACAGCCGCATTCAGTACTTC; cdr3_aa: CASSYGDSRIQYF
clone_size: .; v_call: TRBV12-3/TRBV12-4; j_call: TRBJ2-1; d_call: TRBD2; cdr3_nt: TGTGCCAGCAGTTTAGAACCGGGACTAGCGTTGGATGAGCAGTTCTTC; cdr3_aa: CASSLEPGLALDEQFF